The rows below give T cell receptor beta chains drawn from one sample of a study of T-cell reconstitution after alpha-beta-depleted transplantation in children. MiXCR was run by TCRdb on the PCR reads, yielding one entry per CDR3 protein. The table includes 350,000 to 500,000 distinct CDR3 sequences, 43% detected once. The material was PBMCs, obtained before TCRalphabeta/CD19-depleted stem cell transplant. The receptors shown here come from a girl aged 2 to 9 with aplastic anemia, due to receive a stem cell transplant. The CDR3 runs from the conserved cysteine through the conserved F or W. A D gene is named only where the DNA matches it firmly. Size is stated for part of the rows, as once, few or many counts, or as a class when the clone is expanded.

d_gene	abundance	v_gene	j_gene	CDR3nt	CDR3aa
-	few	TRBV4-1	TRBJ2-1	TGCGCCAGCAGCCAAATTCTGTGGGACAATGAGCAGTTCTTC	CASSQILWDNEQFF
-	-	TRBV12-3/TRBV12-4	TRBJ2-7	TGTGCCAGCAGTTTCCATGAAGGGAGAGGGGTGATAGAATTC	CASSFHEGRGVIEF
-	once	TRBV6-4	TRBJ2-1	TGTGCCAGCAGTGACTCGATGATGGTTTCCTACAATGAGCAGTTCTTC	CASSDSMMVSYNEQFF
-	-	TRBV6-2/TRBV6-3	TRBJ2-5	TGTGCCAGCAAGAAGGGACAGGGCGATCCCGGTAAAGCTAGCGGGGTTATGGAGACCCAGTACTTC	CASKKGQGDPGKASGVMETQYF
TRBD1	-	TRBV28	TRBJ2-2	TGTGCCAGCAGTCGGGACAGGGTAGTATCCGGGGAGCTGTTTTTT	CASSRDRVVSGELFF
-	-	TRBV12-5	TRBJ2-7	TGTGCTAGTGGCTGGGCCTCCGAGCAGTACTTC	CASGWASEQYF
TRBD1	-	TRBV28	TRBJ2-3	TGTGCCATTATGGACAGGAGCACAGATACGCAGTATTTT	CAIMDRSTDTQYF
-	many	TRBV9	TRBJ2-7	TGTGCCAGCAGCCCCCGGGGGAGCACAACCTACGAGCAGTACTTC	CASSPRGSTTYEQYF
TRBD1	-	TRBV12-3/TRBV12-4	TRBJ1-2	TGTGCCAGCAGCCCGGGACAGGGGGCAGGTGGCTACACCTTC	CASSPGQGAGGYTF
-	few	TRBV18	TRBJ1-5	TGTGCCAGCTCACCATCAAACCGGGGAAGCCAGCCCCAGCATTTT	CASSPSNRGSQPQHF
TRBD2	-	TRBV11-2	TRBJ2-3	TGTGCCAGCAGCTTAGGCCCTAGCGGGGCTCGGGCAGATACGCAGTATTTT	CASSLGPSGARADTQYF
TRBD1	-	TRBV6-2/TRBV6-3	TRBJ2-5	TGTGCCAGCAGCGCCGGGACAGGGGGCCGACGTGGCGAGACCCAGTACTTC	CASSAGTGGRRGETQYF
TRBD1	-	TRBV28	TRBJ2-6	TGTGCCAGCAGGGGACAGGACAGGGCAATGTCTGGGGCCAACGTCCTGACTTTC	CASRGQDRAMSGANVLTF
TRBD1	few	TRBV20-1	TRBJ1-1	TGCAGTGCACCCTGGACAGGGTACGACACTGAAGCTTTCTTT	CSAPWTGYDTEAFF
-	-	TRBV20-1	TRBJ2-1	TGCAGTGCTAGAAAACGGGGCGGGCGAAACAATGAGCAGTTCTTC	CSARKRGGRNNEQFF
-	many	TRBV28	TRBJ2-5	TGTGCCAGCAGTGGGGTTACCGGAGCACGTAAAGAGACCCAGTACTTC	CASSGVTGARKETQYF
-	-	TRBV6-5	TRBJ2-7	TGTGCCAGCAAAGGGACTGTTTCTTCCTACGAGCAGTACTTC	CASKGTVSSYEQYF
-	once	TRBV5-6	TRBJ2-2	TGTGCCAGCAGCTTGGTGAAGGGTGACACCGGGGAGCTGTTTTTT	CASSLVKGDTGELFF
-	-	TRBV27	TRBJ2-4	TGTGCCAGCAGGGCTGTCGGGGGGCCTCTCAACATTCAGTACTTC	CASRAVGGPLNIQYF
TRBD1	-	TRBV12-3/TRBV12-4	TRBJ2-3	TGTGCCAGCAGTTTCGGACAGGGAACCCCCTCTTTGGATACGCAGTATTTT	CASSFGQGTPSLDTQYF
-	-	TRBV6-1	TRBJ1-1	TGTGCCAGCAGGATCCGCTCAACCGCTGAAGCTTTCTTT	CASRIRSTAEAFF
TRBD2	many	TRBV12-3/TRBV12-4	TRBJ2-5	TGTGCCAGCAGTTTTGGGGTAGCGGGAGGGCCGGAGACCCAGTACTTC	CASSFGVAGGPETQYF
-	few	TRBV20-1	TRBJ1-2	TGCAGTGCACCGGACCCCACCGGGAGGGGCTACACCTTC	CSAPDPTGRGYTF
-	-	TRBV12-3/TRBV12-4	TRBJ1-1	TGTGCCAGCAGTTTAGGGCTGGGCACTGAAGCTTTCTTT	CASSLGLGTEAFF
-	-	TRBV7-8	TRBJ2-3	TGTGCCAGCAGCCCTAGGGAGGCGGTCTCAAGCACAGATACGCAGTATTTT	CASSPREAVSSTDTQYF
-	-	TRBV5-1	TRBJ1-1	TGCGCCAGCAGCGCGACAATCCTCAAAGGGATGAACACTGAAGCTTTCTTT	CASSATILKGMNTEAFF
-	-	TRBV28	TRBJ2-3	TGTGCCAGCAGTCTCCGGGACTGGAGCACAGATACGCAGTATTTT	CASSLRDWSTDTQYF
TRBD2	few	TRBV27	TRBJ2-2	TGTGCCAGCAGTTTGGCGGGACTAGCGGTTAACACCGGGGAGCTGTTTTTT	CASSLAGLAVNTGELFF
TRBD2	few	TRBV12-3/TRBV12-4	TRBJ2-3	TGTGCCAGCATCTCTAGCGGGAGGGGCCCCCAACCCGCAGATACGCAGTATTTT	CASISSGRGPQPADTQYF
TRBD2	-	TRBV7-9	TRBJ2-7	TGTGCCAGCAGCCCACGCCCGGGGGGACGGGGCTCCTACGAGCAGTACTTC	CASSPRPGGRGSYEQYF
-	many	TRBV12-3/TRBV12-4	TRBJ2-7	TGTGCCAGCAGTTTAGGTGGGACGCCGAGCTCCTACGAGCAGTACTTC	CASSLGGTPSSYEQYF
TRBD1	-	TRBV15	TRBJ2-5	TGTGCCACCAGCTGGGGACAGGGATCACAAGAGACCCAGTACTTC	CATSWGQGSQETQYF
TRBD2	few	TRBV10-3	TRBJ2-2	TGTGCCATCAGCGGCCTAGCGGGAGGCTCCGGGGAGCTGTTTTTT	CAISGLAGGSGELFF
-	-	TRBV15	TRBJ2-5	TGTGCCACCAGCAGAGCCGGTCTGGGCCAGGAGACCCAGTACTTC	CATSRAGLGQETQYF
TRBD1	-	TRBV7-2	TRBJ2-3	TGTGCCAGCAGCTCAAACTTGGGACAGAGGAGCACAGATACGCAGTATTTT	CASSSNLGQRSTDTQYF
-	few	TRBV3-1	TRBJ2-7	TGTGCCAGCAGCCCCCCGTGGGGGGATAGCTCCTACGAGCAGTACTTC	CASSPPWGDSSYEQYF
TRBD2	-	TRBV7-9	TRBJ2-1	TGTGCCAGCAGCCGAGCGGCGGGAGCGGAAGAGCAGTTCTTC	CASSRAAGAEEQFF
-	-	TRBV7-2	TRBJ2-3	TGTGCCAGCAGCCGGGACGGGGTTCGCACAGATACGCAGTATTTT	CASSRDGVRTDTQYF
-	-	TRBV5-5	TRBJ2-3	TGTGCCAGCAGCGGGTTGGGTATCGACTACCCCACAGATACGCAGTATTTT	CASSGLGIDYPTDTQYF
TRBD2	few	TRBV27	TRBJ2-1	TGTGCCAGCAGTCCCCGGGACACCTCCGTGTTGACTAGCGGGAAGTACAATGAGCAGTTCTTC	CASSPRDTSVLTSGKYNEQFF
-	-	TRBV4-1	TRBJ1-1	TGCGCCAGCAGCCAAGATCAAGGTGAAGCTTTCTTT	CASSQDQGEAFF
TRBD2	-	TRBV12-3/TRBV12-4	TRBJ2-1	TGTGCCAGCAGTTACGGGACTAGCGGGGGTGGCAATGAGCAGTTCTTC	CASSYGTSGGGNEQFF
-	-	TRBV4-1	TRBJ2-4	TGCGCCAGCAGCCCAGTGGGCAGACTAGCCAAAAACATTCAGTACTTC	CASSPVGRLAKNIQYF
TRBD1	-	TRBV5-1	TRBJ1-3	TGCGCCAGCAGCTTGAGTGCGGACAGGAGGCCCGGAAACACCATATATTTT	CASSLSADRRPGNTIYF
-	many	TRBV6-6	TRBJ2-1	TGTGCCAGCAGTCGTCGGACGATTGAGCAGTTCTTC	CASSRRTIEQFF
TRBD1	many	TRBV5-1	TRBJ2-7	TGCGCCAGCAGCTGGACAGGGGCGAGCTCCTACGAGCAGTACTTC	CASSWTGASSYEQYF
-	once	TRBV27	TRBJ2-1	TGTGCCAGCAGTTTTAGCGGCGGTGAGCAGTTCTTC	CASSFSGGEQFF
TRBD2	few	TRBV27	TRBJ2-1	TGTGCCAGCAGTCCTCGACTAGCGGGAGGGCTGAATGAGCAGTTCTTC	CASSPRLAGGLNEQFF
TRBD2	few	TRBV14	TRBJ2-1	TGTGCCAGCAGCCAATTTCAAGGACTAGCGGCAATGGCGTTCTTC	CASSQFQGLAAMAFF
TRBD2	-	TRBV11-2	TRBJ2-3	TGTGCCAGCAGCTTAGATCGCGTAGGCGGGACTATCACAGATACGCAGTATTTT	CASSLDRVGGTITDTQYF
-	-	TRBV12-3/TRBV12-4	TRBJ1-1	TGTGCCAGCAGTCCGAGTCGTGGGGGAGTGGGAACTGAAGCTTTCTTT	CASSPSRGGVGTEAFF
-	few	TRBV5-1	TRBJ1-1	TGCGCCAGCAGCTCGAACGGTGGAGGACGGTACACTGAAGCTTTCTTT	CASSSNGGGRYTEAFF
TRBD1	-	TRBV6-1	TRBJ1-4	TGTGCCAGCAGTGAAGAAGGCAGGGGGCGCGGTAATGAAAAACTGTTTTTT	CASSEEGRGRGNEKLFF
TRBD2	-	TRBV28	TRBJ2-7	TGTGCCAGCAGTACCGGACTAGCGGGAGGACACGAGCAGTACTTC	CASSTGLAGGHEQYF
-	few	TRBV20-1	TRBJ1-6	TGCAGTGCTAGAGGCCCGTTGAATTCACCCCTCCACTTT	CSARGPLNSPLHF
-	-	TRBV4-1	TRBJ2-4	TGCGCCAGCAGCCTCTCGGAGGTGTTGGAGGGAAGGATAGCCAAAAACATTCAGTACTTC	CASSLSEVLEGRIAKNIQYF
-	-	TRBV20-1	TRBJ2-1	TGCAGTGCCCCGCGTAGAGGTAATATCTACAATGAGCAGTTCTTC	CSAPRRGNIYNEQFF
-	few	TRBV12-3/TRBV12-4	TRBJ2-5	TGTGCCAGTCTTACACAAGAGACCCAGTACTTC	CASLTQETQYF
-	-	TRBV5-6	TRBJ2-1	TGTGCCAGCAGCCCGCTATGGGGCAGCCTAACCTACAATGAGCAGTTCTTC	CASSPLWGSLTYNEQFF
-	many	TRBV10-1	TRBJ2-3	TGCGCCAGCAGTGCCAGGAGCACAGATACGCAGTATTTT	CASSARSTDTQYF